The 10 T cell receptor beta chains listed next were all sequenced from one sample in a study of cytomegalovirus exposure and HLA in healthy donors. PCR employed 60 Vbeta and 13 Jbeta primers. This table comes from immunoSEQ multiplex PCR, and its TCRdb copy is limited to in-frame clones, with some not included. Here the sample spans roughly 100,000 clones, over 60% being singletons. The source material was PBMCs. These TCRs come from a female donor in good health and CMV-seropositive.

Here the CDR3 reads CASSTDRGNYEQYF. Written as DNA, the CDR3 is TGTGCCAGTAGTACAGACAGGGGGAACTACGAGCAGTACTTC. The chain carries TRBV19 and TRBJ2-7; TRBD1 aligns across 9 bases. The trim removed 4 bases at V and 3 bases at J, leaving 4 bases unmatched. This CDR3 comprises 14 residues. Germline values: CDR1 LNHDA, CDR2 SQIVND (reference sequence).

The chain uses TRBV6-5 and TRBJ2-1; TRBD2 matches 9 bases. Per the germline V gene, CDR1 is MNHEY and CDR2 is SVGAGI. The trim removed 0 bases at V and 9 bases at J, leaving 9 bases unmatched. This CDR3 has 16 amino acids. CDR3 protein: CASSYSLAGGPGEQFF. The CDR3 DNA reads TGTGCCAGCAGTTACTCTCTGGCGGGGGGGCCCGGTGAGCAGTTCTTC.

The chain carries TRBV7-2 and TRBJ1-1; D unresolved. Per the germline V gene, CDR1 is SGHTA and CDR2 is FQGNSA. Trimming took off 0 bases at V and 2 bases at J, with 7 bases between the two ends. This CDR3 comprises 14 residues. Here the CDR3 reads CASSLAGYNTEAFF. The CDR3 DNA reads TGTGCCAGCAGCTTAGCGGGCTATAACACTGAAGCTTTCTTT.

This clone was counted between two and nine times. The chain combines TRBV9 with TRBJ2-2; TRBD2 might be the D (6 bases). Trimming cost V 7 bases and J 5 bases, with 12 bases left between them. This CDR3 contains 13 residues. CDR1 is SGDLS and CDR2 is YYNGEE in the germline V gene. The CDR3 here is CASSWRVTGELFF. CDR3 coding DNA: TGTGCCAGCTCCTGGAGGGTGACCGGGGAGCTGTTTTTT.

The V and J genes are TRBV10-2 and TRBJ2-1; D gene ambiguous. The CDR3 loop spans 13 amino acids. Germline lookup yields CDR1 WSHSY and CDR2 SAAADI. V was trimmed by 7 bases and J by 9 bases, leaving 16 bases between them. The CDR3 coding sequence is TGCGCCAGCACCGCGGATGCGTCCGGTGAGCAGTTCTTC. It translates to CASTADASGEQFF.

The genes are TRBV7-3 and TRBJ2-3; D is possibly TRBD1 (5 bases). V dropped 2 bases and J dropped 3 bases, with 12 bases sitting between them. Germline CDR1 is SGHTA and CDR2 is FQGTGA. The CDR3 length is 15 residues. The CDR3 coding sequence is TGTGCCAGCAGCTTATCAGGGATGGTAACAGATACGCAGTATTTT. This sequence encodes CASSLSGMVTDTQYF.

Note on this clone: One end of the junction is discordant with germline, which a read error may explain. The chain combines TRBV7-7 with TRBJ2-7, with 11 nucleotides matching TRBD1. This CDR3 has 14 residues. Germline assignment: CDR1 SSHAT and CDR2 FNYEAQ (reference sequence). CDR3 nucleotides: TGTGCTAGCAGCTTAGGACAGGGGGCACACGAGCAGTACTTC. It codes for CASSLGQGAHEQYF.

The rearrangement uses TRBV2 and TRBJ1-4; 8 bases are shared with TRBD1. V was clipped by 5 bases and J by 8 bases; unmatched bases: 4. The V gene's germline CDR1 is SNHLY and CDR2 FYNNEI. This CDR3 comprises 13 residues. The CDR3 reads CASSQGAEEKLFF. CDR3 DNA sequence: TGTGCCAGCAGTCAGGGGGCAGAGGAAAAACTGTTTTTT.

The V and J genes are TRBV11-2 and TRBJ2-7, with TRBD1 matching over 8 bases. The CDR3 is 16 amino acids. With 5 bases clipped from V and 1 base from J, the junction kept 10 bases outside the gene matches. Germline-derived CDR1 and CDR2 are SGHAT and FQNNGV. Written as DNA, the CDR3 is TGTGCCAGCAGCGGATGGGACAGGTTAGCGTCCTACGAGCAGTACTTC. Translation: CASSGWDRLASYEQYF.

The V gene is TRBV5-1, the J gene TRBJ1-1, with TRBD1 matching over 7 bases. J lost 0 bases, V lost 0 bases, and 2 bases had no gene match. The V gene's germline CDR1 is SGHRS and CDR2 YFSETQ. The CDR3 totals 15 residues. The CDR3 loop reads CASSLGTGLNTEAFF. The CDR3 DNA reads as TGCGCCAGCAGCTTGGGGACAGGACTGAACACTGAAGCTTTCTTT.